Below are 26 T cell receptor beta chains sequenced from a single sample in a study of cytomegalovirus exposure and HLA in healthy donors. The PCR used 60 Vbeta and 13 Jbeta primers. Measured with immunoSEQ multiplex PCR; TCRdb has only the in-frame clones, and not every one. The data show about 210,000 clones, with roughly nine tenths seen just once and 1.1% held by the top ten. The sample comprised PBMCs. These receptors came from a boy younger than 10 in good health and CMV-seronegative.

The chain couples TRBV5-1 to TRBJ2-2; D remains ambiguous. The CDR3 spans 15 residues. Germline CDR1 and CDR2: SGHRS and YFSETQ. V lost 2 bases to trimming and J lost 3 bases, with 11 bases between them. CDR3 nucleotides: TGCGCCAGCAGCTTACGGAGTTTGGACACCGGGGAGCTGTTTTTT. Translated, it gives CASSLRSLDTGELFF.

The J gene is TRBJ1-2, the V gene TRBV28; D possibly corresponds to TRBD1 (5 bases). V was pared by 4 bases and J by 1 base, with 10 bases between. In germline, CDR1 is MDHEN, CDR2 SYDVKM. The CDR3 sequence is 14 residues long. This CDR3 reads CASSSTELNYGYTF. As DNA, the CDR3 is TGTGCCAGCAGTTCGACAGAACTTAACTATGGCTACACCTTC.

The rearrangement joins TRBV28 to TRBJ1-2, with no clear D. This CDR3 comprises 12 residues. The V end was cut by 5 bases, the J end by 5 bases, with 9 bases between. From germline, CDR1 is MDHEN and CDR2 SYDVKM. The CDR3 protein is CASSARGYGYTF. The CDR3 bases are TGTGCCAGCAGTGCCCGGGGATATGGCTACACCTTC.

The V call is TRBV5-6, the J call TRBJ2-5; 8 nucleotides align to TRBD1. TRBJ2-7 explains the end of the DNA better; the J call may be wrong. This CDR3 is 15 amino acids long. Germline V gives CDR1 SGHDT, CDR2 YYEEEE. CDR3 sequence (DNA): TGTGCCAGCAGCCTAAAACAGGGGGGACCCTACGAGCAGTACTTC. Protein product: CASSLKQGGPYEQYF.

V is TRBV6-1 and J is TRBJ1-4, with TRBD1 matching over 7 bases. CDR1 is MNHNS and CDR2 is SASEGT in the germline V gene. The CDR3 extends over 15 amino acids. Trimming at V came to 5 bases and at J to 7 bases, leaving 10 bases not matched to a gene. The CDR3 sequence is CASSLTRGQGEKLFF. CDR3 DNA: TGTGCCAGCAGTTTAACGAGGGGGCAGGGTGAAAAACTGTTTTTT.

The chain has TRBV10-3 and TRBJ2-6; D might be TRBD1 (5 bases). Germline V gene lookup returns CDR1 ENHRY and CDR2 SYGVKD. The CDR3 has 16 residues. Trimming pared 4 bases from V and 0 bases from J, leaving 10 bases between. The DNA for the CDR3 is TGTGCCATCAGTGTAGGGGCCTCCTCTGGGGCCAACGTCCTGACTTTC. Its protein is CAISVGASSGANVLTF.

The CDR3 protein is CASIEGARGNQPQHF. The CDR3 DNA is TGTGCCAGCATCGAGGGGGCTAGGGGAAATCAGCCCCAGCATTTT. The rearrangement links TRBV28 to TRBJ1-5; 7 bases fit TRBD1. The CDR3 has 15 residues. CDR1 is MDHEN and CDR2 is SYDVKM in the germline V gene. J gave up 4 bases and V 7 bases, and 10 bases lay outside the gene matches.

The chain combines TRBV11-2 with TRBJ2-4; D may be TRBD1 (6 bases). V was cut by 5 bases and J by 8 bases, with 19 bases left in between. The CDR3 consists of 15 residues. Germline CDR1 and CDR2: SGHAT and FQNNGV. The CDR3 sequence is CASSTTGRPIDIQYF. CDR3 bases: TGTGCCAGCAGCACCACAGGGCGCCCAATAGACATTCAGTACTTC.

This clone was counted a few times. Here the CDR3 reads CASSLRVSGANVLTF. As DNA, the CDR3 is TGTGCCAGCAGCCTCAGGGTCTCTGGGGCCAACGTCCTGACTTTC. The rearrangement links TRBV5-6 to TRBJ2-6, with a weak D call TRBD1 (5 bases). Germline loops: CDR1 SGHDT, CDR2 YYEEEE. The CDR3 totals 15 residues. V dropped 4 bases and J dropped 0 bases, with 8 bases sitting between them. Full variable domain (remainder filled in from reference TRBV5-6 and TRBJ2-6): DAGVTQSPTHLIKTRGQQVTLRCSPKSGHDTVSWYQQALGQGPQFIFQYYEEEERQRGNFPDRFSGHQFPNYSSELNVNALLLGDSALYLCASSLRVSGANVLTFGAGSRLTVL.

This rearrangement joins TRBV6-6 to TRBJ1-1; 7 nucleotides align to TRBD1. The V gene's germline CDR1 is MNHNY and CDR2 SVGAGI (reference sequence). V gave up 4 bases and J gave up 5 bases; unmatched junction bases: 10. CDR3 size: 15 residues. CDR3 DNA sequence: TGTGCCAGCAGTTCCCGACAGGGTGGCTTTACTGAAGCTTTCTTT. Protein: CASSSRQGGFTEAFF.

This clone was recorded only once. Germline and junction disagree at one end, which may indicate a read error. This specimen includes other DNA sequences encoding the same CDR3. The rearrangement joins TRBV25-1 to TRBJ2-7; a weak D match, TRBD2 (5 bases). The V gene's germline CDR1 is MGHDK and CDR2 SYGVNS. The CDR3 has 13 residues. This chain's CDR3 is CASSGETGYEQYF. DNA of the CDR3: TGCGCCAGCAGTGGGGAAACGGGGTACGAGCAGTACTTC.

For the CDR3, the DNA is TGTGCCAGCACCTCCCCGCGTCGGGGGACAGGGCCTCGGCCGGACAAAAACATTCAGTACTTC. Its translation is CASTSPRRGTGPRPDKNIQYF. The chain recombines TRBV9 with TRBJ2-4; the match to TRBD1 covers 9 bases. This CDR3 comprises 21 residues. Trimming cost V 6 bases and J 3 bases; bases outside gene matches: 25. Looked up from germline, CDR1 is SGDLS and CDR2 is YYNGEE.

The chain couples TRBV19 to TRBJ1-5; 7 bases match TRBD1. The V gene's germline CDR1 is LNHDA and CDR2 SQIVND (reference sequence). With V trimmed by 5 bases and J by 2 bases, 12 bases remained unmatched. CDR3 size: 17 residues. CDR3 DNA: TGTGCCAGTAGTTGGGGAACAGGGGCTCGGGGCAATCAGCCCCAGCATTTT. This codes for CASSWGTGARGNQPQHF.

The chain couples TRBV6-5 to TRBJ2-1, with D unclear. The V end was cut by 2 bases, the J end by 4 bases, with 6 bases between. The CDR3 is 13 amino acids. CDR1 is MNHEY, CDR2 SVGAGI, per germline. The CDR3 nucleotides are TGTGCCAGCAGTTACGAGTTTTACAATGAGCAGTTCTTC. Encoded protein: CASSYEFYNEQFF.

CDR3 region: CSAWKGGKLFF. DNA for the CDR3: TGCAGTGCGTGGAAGGGAGGAAAACTGTTTTTT. The genes are TRBV20-1 and TRBJ1-4, with D unclear. The germline V and J ends were trimmed by 6 bases and 10 bases, with 12 bases remaining between them. CDR3 length equals 11 residues. Per the germline V gene, CDR1 is DFQATT and CDR2 is SNEGSKA (reference sequence).

V is TRBV7-9 and J is TRBJ2-7, with D unresolved. Germline CDR1 is SEHNR and CDR2 is FQNEAQ (reference sequence). The CDR3 covers 15 residues. Trimming removed 3 bases at V and 3 bases at J, with 15 bases between. The CDR3, as DNA: TGTGCCAGCAGCTTGGCCCCCGACTGGATCTACGAGCAGTACTTC. This encodes CASSLAPDWIYEQYF.

This clone was found once. The chain recombines TRBV5-1 with TRBJ2-7; 9 positions agree with TRBD2. This CDR3 is built from 15 residues. V gave up 3 bases and J gave up 5 bases; unmatched junction bases: 9. Per germline, CDR1 SGHRS and CDR2 YFSETQ. CDR3 in DNA: TGCGCCAGCAGCTGGGGACTAGCAGAAGAAAACGAGCAGTACTTC. As protein: CASSWGLAEENEQYF.

V and J are TRBV30 and TRBJ1-2; TRBD1 aligns across 7 bases. The CDR3 is 15 residues long. The V gene's germline CDR1 is GTSNPN and CDR2 SVGIG (reference sequence). With V trimmed by 4 bases and J by 4 bases, 12 bases remained unmatched. CDR3 DNA sequence: TGTGCCTGGACCCTACCGGGACAGCCCCCCTATGGCTACACCTTC. Its translation is CAWTLPGQPPYGYTF.

This rearrangement joins TRBV7-9 to TRBJ2-5; 7 bases match TRBD2. Germline values: CDR1 SEHNR, CDR2 FQNEAQ (reference sequence). Germline trimming cut 1 base from V and 4 bases from J; bases unmatched to any gene: 9. This CDR3 comprises 16 residues. CDR3 residues: CASSLGLASGIETQYF. The CDR3 nucleotides are TGTGCCAGCAGCTTAGGATTGGCTAGCGGTATAGAGACCCAGTACTTC. The full variable domain, completed using reference TRBV7-9 and TRBJ2-5, is DTGVSQNPRHKITKRGQNVTFRCDPISEHNRLYWYRQTLGQGPEFLTYFQNEAQLEKSRLLSDRFSAERPKGSFSTLEIQRTEQGDSAMYLCASSLGLASGIETQYFGPGTRLLVL.

J is TRBJ2-2 and V is TRBV5-4, with 10 nucleotides matching TRBD1. The trim removed 7 bases at V and 10 bases at J, leaving 7 bases unmatched. Germline V CDR1 and CDR2: SGHNT, YYREEE (reference sequence). The length of the CDR3 is 13 residues. CDR3 protein: CASRYGQGEELFF. The DNA of the CDR3 is TGTGCCAGCCGCTATGGACAGGGGGAGGAGCTGTTTTTT.

The V gene is TRBV19, the J gene TRBJ2-2; TRBD2 might be the D (6 bases). V was shortened by 7 bases and J by 8 bases, with 17 bases between the two germline ends. The germline gives CDR1 LNHDA, CDR2 SQIVND (reference sequence). This CDR3 is built from 14 residues. CDR3 sequence: CASTSVTLGGELFF. CDR3 bases: TGTGCCAGTACTAGCGTGACCCTTGGAGGGGAGCTGTTTTTT.

The V call is TRBV12-5, the J call TRBJ2-3; maybe TRBD2 (6 bases). The CDR3 is 13 residues long. V lost 5 bases and J lost 6, with 12 bases in between. Germline V lookup: CDR1 LGHNT, CDR2 FRNRAP. This CDR3 is CASGPGLYDTQYF. The CDR3 nucleotides read TGTGCTAGTGGTCCAGGACTATATGATACGCAGTATTTT.

The chain combines TRBV28 with TRBJ1-5, with a possible D match to TRBD1 (6 bases). Trimming shortened V by 2 bases and J by 2 bases, and 16 bases separated the two germline ends. CDR3 size: 17 residues. Germline V gene data show CDR1 as MDHEN and CDR2 as SYDVKM. CDR3 residues: CASSLLRNREGNQPQHF. In DNA, the CDR3 is TGTGCCAGCAGTTTACTCCGAAACAGGGAAGGCAATCAGCCCCAGCATTTT.

With respect to this clone: An end of the junction differs from the germline gene, which may be a read error. CDR3 in amino acids: CSSSSSGGQGSGTGELFF. The CDR3 nucleotides read TGTTCCAGCAGCTCTAGTGGGGGACAGGGGAGTGGCACCGGGGAGCTGTTTTTT. The chain links TRBV7-9 to TRBJ2-2, with TRBD1 identical over 10 bases. CDR3 size: 18 residues. The germline gives CDR1 SEHNR, CDR2 FQNEAQ (reference sequence).

The chain links TRBV13 to TRBJ2-1; a possible D gene is TRBD1 (5 bases). Trimming took 1 base from V and 7 from J, leaving 8 bases between them. The CDR3 is made up of 13 amino acids. In germline, CDR1 is PRHDT, CDR2 FYEKMQ (reference sequence). The CDR3 loop is CASSLAQGNEQFF. The CDR3 bases are TGTGCCAGCAGCTTAGCCCAGGGTAATGAGCAGTTCTTC.

This clone was detected only once. The V and J genes are TRBV6-1 and TRBJ2-2; no clear D gene. The CDR3 sequence is 12 residues long. Trimming removed 3 bases from V and 7 bases from J, with 6 bases in between. From germline, CDR1 is MNHNS and CDR2 SASEGT. CDR3 protein: CASSEYNGELFF. CDR3 DNA sequence: TGTGCCAGCAGTGAGTACAACGGGGAGCTGTTTTTT.